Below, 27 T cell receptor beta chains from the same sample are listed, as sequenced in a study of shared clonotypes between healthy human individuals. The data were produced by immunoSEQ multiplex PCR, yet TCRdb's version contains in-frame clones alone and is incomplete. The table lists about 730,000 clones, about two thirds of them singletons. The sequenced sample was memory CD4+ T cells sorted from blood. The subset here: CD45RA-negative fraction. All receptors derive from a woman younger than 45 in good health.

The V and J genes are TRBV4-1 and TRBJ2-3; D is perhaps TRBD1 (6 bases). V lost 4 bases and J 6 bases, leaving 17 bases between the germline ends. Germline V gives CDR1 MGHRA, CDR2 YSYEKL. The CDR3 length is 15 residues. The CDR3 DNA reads TGCGCCAGCAGCCGAACACAGGGCTCAGGCGATACGCAGTATTTT. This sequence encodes CASSRTQGSGDTQYF.

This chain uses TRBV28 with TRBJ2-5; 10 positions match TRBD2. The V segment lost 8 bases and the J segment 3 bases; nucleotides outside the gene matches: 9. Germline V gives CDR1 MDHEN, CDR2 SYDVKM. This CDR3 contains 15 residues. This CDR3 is CASGEREGFKETQYF. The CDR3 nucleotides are TGTGCCAGCGGAGAGCGGGAGGGATTTAAAGAGACCCAGTACTTC.

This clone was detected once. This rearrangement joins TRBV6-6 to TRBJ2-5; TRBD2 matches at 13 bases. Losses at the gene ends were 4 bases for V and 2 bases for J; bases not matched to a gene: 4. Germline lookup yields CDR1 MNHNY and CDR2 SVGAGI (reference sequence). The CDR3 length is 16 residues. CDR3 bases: TGTGCCAGCAGTTCGATACTAGCGGGAGGGCAAGAGACCCAGTACTTC. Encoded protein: CASSSILAGGQETQYF.

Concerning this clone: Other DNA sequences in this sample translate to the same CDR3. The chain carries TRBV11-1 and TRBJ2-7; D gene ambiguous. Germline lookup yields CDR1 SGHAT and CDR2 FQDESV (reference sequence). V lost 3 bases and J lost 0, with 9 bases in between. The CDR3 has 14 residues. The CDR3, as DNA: TGTGCCAGCAGCTTTCAAAGAGACTCCTACGAGCAGTACTTC. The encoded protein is CASSFQRDSYEQYF.

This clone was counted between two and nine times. For the CDR3, the DNA is TGTGCCAGCAGCCGATCTAGCGGGAGTGGCGGGGAGCTGTTTTTT. It codes for CASSRSSGSGGELFF. This chain joins TRBV7-3 and TRBJ2-2, with 10 bases matching TRBD2. J gave up 7 bases and V 5 bases, and 7 bases lay outside the gene matches. The CDR3 has 15 residues. Germline CDR1 SGHTA, CDR2 FQGTGA. Full variable domain (remainder filled in from reference TRBV7-3 and TRBJ2-2): GAGVSQTPSNKVTEKGKYVELRCDPISGHTALYWYRQSLGQGPEFLIYFQGTGAADDSGLPNDRFFAVRPEGSVSTLKIQRTERGDSAVYLCASSRSSGSGGELFFGEGSRLTVL.

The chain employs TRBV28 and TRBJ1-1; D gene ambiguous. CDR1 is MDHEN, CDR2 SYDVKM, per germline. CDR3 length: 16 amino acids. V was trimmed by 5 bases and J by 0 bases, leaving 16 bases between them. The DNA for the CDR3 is TGTGCCAGCAGTCCGCCCAGGCAGCTTATGAACACTGAAGCTTTCTTT. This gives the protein CASSPPRQLMNTEAFF.

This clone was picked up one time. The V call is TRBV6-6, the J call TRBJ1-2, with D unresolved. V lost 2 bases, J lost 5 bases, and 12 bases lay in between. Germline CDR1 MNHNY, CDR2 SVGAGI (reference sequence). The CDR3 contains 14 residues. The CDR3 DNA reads TGTGCCAGCAGTTACGGTGCAGGAGCTTATGGCTACACCTTC. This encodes CASSYGAGAYGYTF.

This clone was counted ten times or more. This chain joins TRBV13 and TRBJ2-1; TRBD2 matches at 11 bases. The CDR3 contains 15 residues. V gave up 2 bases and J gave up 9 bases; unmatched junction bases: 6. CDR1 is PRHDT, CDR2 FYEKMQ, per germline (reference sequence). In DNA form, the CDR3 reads TGTGCCAGCAGCTTACCGTCTAGCGGGGGGCGTGAGCAGTTCTTC. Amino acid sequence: CASSLPSSGGREQFF.

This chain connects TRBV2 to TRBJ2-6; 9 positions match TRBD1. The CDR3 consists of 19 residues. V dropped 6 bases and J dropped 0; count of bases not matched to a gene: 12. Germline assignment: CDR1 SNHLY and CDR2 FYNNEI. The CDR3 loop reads CASRYSRDRDDSGANVLTF. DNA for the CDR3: TGTGCCAGCAGATATAGCCGGGACAGGGATGACTCTGGGGCCAACGTCCTGACTTTC.

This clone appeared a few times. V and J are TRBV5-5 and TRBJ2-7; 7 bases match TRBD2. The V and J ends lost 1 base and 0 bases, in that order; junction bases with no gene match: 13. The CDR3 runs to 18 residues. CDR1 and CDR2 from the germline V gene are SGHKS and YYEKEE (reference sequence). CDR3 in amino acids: CASSLYASGTTSSYEQYF. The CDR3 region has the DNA TGTGCCAGCAGCTTGTACGCTAGCGGAACAACGAGCTCCTACGAGCAGTACTTC. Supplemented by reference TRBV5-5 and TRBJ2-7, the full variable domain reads DAGVTQSPTHLIKTRGQQVTLRCSPISGHKSVSWYQQVLGQGPQFIFQYYEKEERGRGNFPDRFSARQFPNYSSELNVNALLLGDSALYLCASSLYASGTTSSYEQYFGPGTRLTVT.

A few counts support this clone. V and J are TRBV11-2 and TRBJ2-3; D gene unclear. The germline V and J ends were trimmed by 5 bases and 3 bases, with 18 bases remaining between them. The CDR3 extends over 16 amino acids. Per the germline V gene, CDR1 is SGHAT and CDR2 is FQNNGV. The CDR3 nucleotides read TGTGCCAGCAGCCCGCACCCAGAACCGTGGACAGATACGCAGTATTTT. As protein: CASSPHPEPWTDTQYF.

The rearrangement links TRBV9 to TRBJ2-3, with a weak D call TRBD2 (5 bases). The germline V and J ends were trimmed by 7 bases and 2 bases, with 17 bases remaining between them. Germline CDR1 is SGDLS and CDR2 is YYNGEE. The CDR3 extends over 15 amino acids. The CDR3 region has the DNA TGTGCCAGCCTCATACGGTGGGAGTACACAGATACGCAGTATTTT. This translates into CASLIRWEYTDTQYF.

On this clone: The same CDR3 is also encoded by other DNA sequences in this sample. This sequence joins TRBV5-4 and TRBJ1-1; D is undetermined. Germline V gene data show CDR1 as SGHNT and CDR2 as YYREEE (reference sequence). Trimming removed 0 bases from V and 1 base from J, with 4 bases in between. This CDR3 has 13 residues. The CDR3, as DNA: TGTGCCAGCAGCTTGGCGGGGAACACTGAAGCTTTCTTT. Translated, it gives CASSLAGNTEAFF.

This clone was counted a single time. CDR3: CASIPRWGGQPQHF. CDR3 DNA sequence: TGTGCCAGCATACCCCGATGGGGTGGGCAGCCCCAGCATTTT. This chain joins TRBV28 and TRBJ1-5, with D unclear. The germline V and J ends were trimmed by 7 bases and 7 bases, with 17 bases remaining between them. CDR3 length: 14 amino acids. Germline V CDR1 and CDR2: MDHEN, SYDVKM.

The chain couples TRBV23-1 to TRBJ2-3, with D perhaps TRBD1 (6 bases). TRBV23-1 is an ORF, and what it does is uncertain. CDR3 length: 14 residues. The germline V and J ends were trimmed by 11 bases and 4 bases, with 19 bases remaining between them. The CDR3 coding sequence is TGCGCCCGACTCTTGCCCAGGGGCCCAGATACGCAGTATTTT. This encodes CARLLPRGPDTQYF.

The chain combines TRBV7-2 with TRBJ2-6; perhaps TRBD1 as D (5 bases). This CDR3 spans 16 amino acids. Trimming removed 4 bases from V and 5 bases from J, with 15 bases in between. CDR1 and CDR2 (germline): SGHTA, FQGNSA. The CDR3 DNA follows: TGTGCCAGCAGCTCCAGTGGACAAAGTCGGGCCAACGTCCTGACTTTC. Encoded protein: CASSSSGQSRANVLTF.

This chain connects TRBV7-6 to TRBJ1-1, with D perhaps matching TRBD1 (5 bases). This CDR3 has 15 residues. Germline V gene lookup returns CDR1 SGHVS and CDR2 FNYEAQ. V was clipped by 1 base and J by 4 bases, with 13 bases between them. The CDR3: CASSLGGFDSTEAFF. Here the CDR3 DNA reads TGTGCCAGCAGCTTAGGGGGGTTTGATAGCACTGAAGCTTTCTTT.

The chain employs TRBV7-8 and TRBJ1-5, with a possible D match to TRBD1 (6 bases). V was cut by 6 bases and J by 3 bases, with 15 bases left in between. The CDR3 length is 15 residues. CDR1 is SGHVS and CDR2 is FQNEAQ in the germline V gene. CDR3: CASSQKQGLNQPQHF. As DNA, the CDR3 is TGTGCCAGCAGTCAAAAACAGGGTCTCAATCAGCCCCAGCATTTT. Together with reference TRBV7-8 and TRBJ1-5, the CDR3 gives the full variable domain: GAGVSQSPRYKVAKRGQDVALRCDPISGHVSLFWYQQALGQGPEFLTYFQNEAQLDKSGLPSDRFFAERPEGSVSTLKIQRTQQEDSAVYLCASSQKQGLNQPQHFGDGTRLSIL.

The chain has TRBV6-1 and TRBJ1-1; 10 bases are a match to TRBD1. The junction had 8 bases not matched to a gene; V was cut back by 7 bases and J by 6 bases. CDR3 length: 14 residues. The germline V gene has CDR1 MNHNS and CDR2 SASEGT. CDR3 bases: TGTGCCAGCAACCGACAGGGGGCAAGAGCTGAAGCTTTCTTT. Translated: CASNRQGARAEAFF.

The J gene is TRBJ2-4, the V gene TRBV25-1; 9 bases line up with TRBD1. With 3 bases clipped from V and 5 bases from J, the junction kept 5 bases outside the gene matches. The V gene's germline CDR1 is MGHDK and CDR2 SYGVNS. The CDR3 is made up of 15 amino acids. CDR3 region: CASSERGQGQNIQYF. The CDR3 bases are TGTGCCAGCAGTGAGAGGGGACAGGGCCAAAACATTCAGTACTTC.

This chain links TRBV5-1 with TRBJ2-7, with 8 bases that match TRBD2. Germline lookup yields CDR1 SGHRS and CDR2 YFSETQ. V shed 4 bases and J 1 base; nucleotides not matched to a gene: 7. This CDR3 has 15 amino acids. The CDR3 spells CASSPTSGVSYEQYF. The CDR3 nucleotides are TGCGCCAGCAGCCCTACTAGCGGAGTGTCCTACGAGCAGTACTTC.

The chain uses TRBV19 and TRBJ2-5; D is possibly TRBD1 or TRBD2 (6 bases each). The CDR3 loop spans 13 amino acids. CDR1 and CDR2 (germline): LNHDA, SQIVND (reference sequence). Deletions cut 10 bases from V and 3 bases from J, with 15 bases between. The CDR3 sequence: CATRRDNEETQYF. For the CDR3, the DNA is TGTGCCACCCGGCGGGACAATGAAGAGACCCAGTACTTC.

The CDR3: CASSHQGGYGYTF. Here the CDR3 DNA reads TGTGCCAGCAGTCACCAGGGGGGCTATGGCTACACCTTC. V is TRBV6-1 and J is TRBJ1-2; TRBD1 aligns across 7 bases. V lost 5 bases, J lost 4 bases, and 4 bases stayed unmatched. Germline values: CDR1 MNHNS, CDR2 SASEGT. The CDR3 is 13 residues long.

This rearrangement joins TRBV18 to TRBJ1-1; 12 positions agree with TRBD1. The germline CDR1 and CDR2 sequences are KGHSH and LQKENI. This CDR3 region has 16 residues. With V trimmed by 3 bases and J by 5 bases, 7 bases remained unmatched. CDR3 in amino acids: CASSPGQGAYGTEAFF. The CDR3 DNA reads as TGTGCCAGCTCACCGGGACAGGGGGCGTATGGGACTGAAGCTTTCTTT. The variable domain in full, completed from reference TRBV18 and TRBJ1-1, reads NAGVMQNPRHLVRRRGQEARLRCSPMKGHSHVYWYRQLPEEGLKFMVYLQKENIIDESGMPKERFSAEFPKEGPSILRIQQVVRGDSAAYFCASSPGQGAYGTEAFFGQGTRLTVV.

Here the CDR3 reads CASSLGNERDEQFF. The CDR3 nucleotides read TGCGCCAGCAGCTTGGGTAACGAACGGGATGAGCAGTTCTTC. This chain joins TRBV5-1 and TRBJ2-1, with unresolved D. V lost 0 bases, J lost 8 bases, and 12 bases lay in between. The CDR3 is 14 residues long. Per germline, CDR1 SGHRS and CDR2 YFSETQ. The full variable domain, rest sourced from reference TRBV5-1 and TRBJ2-1, is KAGVTQTPRYLIKTRGQQVTLSCSPISGHRSVSWYQQTPGQGLQFLFEYFSETQRNKGNFPGRFSGRQFSNSRSEMNVSTLELGDSALYLCASSLGNERDEQFFGPGTRLTVL.

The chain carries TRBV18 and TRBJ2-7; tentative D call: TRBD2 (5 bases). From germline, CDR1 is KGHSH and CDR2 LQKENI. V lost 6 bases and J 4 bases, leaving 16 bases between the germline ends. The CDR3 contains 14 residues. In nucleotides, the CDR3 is TGTGCCAGCTCCCCGGGATCCTATAGGTACGAGCAGTACTTC. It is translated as CASSPGSYRYEQYF.

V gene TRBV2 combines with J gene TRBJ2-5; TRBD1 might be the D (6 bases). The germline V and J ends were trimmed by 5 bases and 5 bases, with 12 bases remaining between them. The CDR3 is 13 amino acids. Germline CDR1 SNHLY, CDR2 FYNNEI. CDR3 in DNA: TGTGCCAGCAGTCAACAGGGTGAGGAGACCCAGTACTTC. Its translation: CASSQQGEETQYF.